This TCR beta chain originates from a study of T-cell memory formation after mild COVID-19. Study background: Among the donors, TCR clusters were largely specific to each donor.

After 5'RACE with constant-segment primers, TCR alpha and TCR beta cDNA libraries carrying sample barcodes and UMIs were obtained. TCRdb independently ran MiXCR on the 5' RACE reads; one entry per CDR3 protein. Of fewer than 450,000 distinct CDR3 sequences in the sample, approximately 25% were seen once. Notes on this clonotype: Antigen unknown.

Findings and caveats of the study: Clones contracting over day 15 to 85 were CD4/CD8 balanced, with later expanders leaning CD4+. What remained unconfirmed was the SARS-CoV-2 specificity of second-wave clones peaking on day 37.

The sample comprised PBMCs or a T cell subset sorted from them (not recorded which). The clonotype comes from an adult woman who had mild COVID-19 (a few samples of this study predate the infection). Cell type and time point are not known.

The CDR3 nucleotides are TGTGCCACCAGTGATCCCACAGGGGCCTATGGCTACACCTTC. This translates into CATSDPTGAYGYTF. V and J are TRBV24-1 and TRBJ1-2; 7 bases match TRBD1. Losses at the gene ends were 3 bases for V and 4 bases for J; bases not matched to a gene: 4. This CDR3 comprises 14 residues. Germline assignment: CDR1 KGHDR and CDR2 SFDVKD.